What follows are 24 T cell receptor beta chains derived from one specimen sequenced in a study of tumor-infiltrating lymphocytes in primary liver carcinoma. A constant-region primer primed TCR beta cDNA synthesis from 400 to 550 ng of total RNA. Employing slightly modified ARM-PCR, three nested multiplex PCR rounds were run, and these gave rise to the TCR beta libraries. TRBV1-TRBV30 forward and Cbeta reverse primers drove the first two roughly 10-cycle rounds. A single record per CDR3 protein comes from TCRdb applying MiXCR to the multiplex PCR reads. The data contain over 100,000 distinct CDR3 sequences, around 70% of them singletons. Co-extraction of RNA and DNA was performed on roughly 20-33 mg of unsorted bulk tissue. The sequenced sample was tumor-adjacent normal liver tissue. The receptor source for this set is a woman aged 55-69 years with primary liver carcinoma and hepatitis B virus infection.

J is TRBJ2-7 and V is TRBV5-1, with a possible D match to TRBD2 (6 bases). This CDR3 has 17 residues. CDR1 is SGHRS, CDR2 YFSETQ, per germline. Trimming cost V 0 bases and J 0 bases, with 16 bases left between them. In DNA form, the CDR3 reads TGCGCCAGCAGCTTGGCCCTAACTAGCTGGCCCTCCTACGAGCAGTACTTC. Amino acid sequence: CASSLALTSWPSYEQYF.

In its sample, this clonotype was seen once. At one end, the junction sequence differs from germline, possibly due to a read error. The V and J genes are TRBV29-1 and TRBJ2-3; no firm D call. This CDR3 is built from 15 residues. Germline lookup yields CDR1 SQVTM and CDR2 ANQGSEA. The CDR3 region is CSVIFSGRSTDTQYF. CDR3 in DNA: TGCAGCGTTATCTTTTCCGGCAGAAGCACAGATACTCAGTATTTT.

This clonotype was detected many times. V and J are TRBV4-1 and TRBJ1-2; D remains unclear. The CDR3 is made up of 15 amino acids. V was pared by 0 bases and J by 0 bases, with 8 bases between. Germline CDR1 MGHRA, CDR2 YSYEKL. CDR3 DNA sequence: TGCGCCAGCAGCCAAGAAGGGATAGCTAACTATGGCTACACCTTC. The encoded protein is CASSQEGIANYGYTF.

At least ten counts were recorded for this clonotype. This sequence joins TRBV24-1 and TRBJ1-5; D call uncertain. CDR3 size: 14 residues. Looked up from germline, CDR1 is KGHDR and CDR2 is SFDVKD. V was trimmed by 0 bases and J by 2 bases, leaving 4 bases between them. CDR3 amino acids: CATSDLQGNQPQHF. The DNA of the CDR3 is TGTGCCACCAGTGATTTGCAGGGCAATCAGCCCCAGCATTTT.

The genes are TRBV12-5 and TRBJ2-1, with D perhaps matching TRBD1 (6 bases). Per the germline V gene, CDR1 is LGHNT and CDR2 is FRNRAP. CDR3 length: 15 amino acids. Trimming removed 4 bases at V and 5 bases at J, with 15 bases between. CDR3 sequence reads: CASGSGQWLNNEQFF. Here the CDR3 DNA reads TGTGCTAGTGGTTCAGGACAGTGGCTTAACAATGAGCAGTTCTTC.

This clonotype has a count of ten or more. This CDR3 is CASSLGDRVTIYEQFF. The DNA of the CDR3 is TGTGCCAGCAGCTTAGGGGACAGGGTTACGATATATGAGCAGTTCTTC. The gene calls are TRBV7-8 and TRBJ2-1; TRBD1 matches at 9 bases. The germline gives CDR1 SGHVS, CDR2 FQNEAQ. V gave up 1 base and J gave up 8 bases; unmatched junction bases: 9. The CDR3 totals 16 residues.

A remark on this clonotype: This clone may be a read error of a much larger clone one base away. The chain has TRBV5-1 and TRBJ2-7, with TRBD1 matching over 7 bases. Germline CDR1 is SGHRS and CDR2 is YFSETQ. The CDR3 runs to 15 residues. Here the CDR3 DNA reads TGCGCCAGCAGCTTGCGACAGGGTGGGTCCTACGAGGAGTACTTC. Its translation: CASSLRQGGSYEEYF.

The rearrangement uses TRBV5-6 and TRBJ1-2; D ambiguous. CDR1 SGHDT and CDR2 YYEEEE come from the germline V gene. The CDR3 runs 13 residues. V lost 4 bases and J lost 5, with 12 bases in between. The CDR3 DNA reads TGTGCCAGCAGCCTGGAGACACAGTATGGCTACACCTTC. Amino acid sequence: CASSLETQYGYTF.

Regarding this clonotype: Without the conserved terminal phenylalanine or tryptophan, this CDR3 likely stems from a read error. The chain carries TRBV11-2 and TRBJ2-7; 8 bases agree with TRBD2. With V trimmed by 3 bases and J by 7 bases, 8 bases remained unmatched. The CDR3 is 14 amino acids. CDR1 is SGHAT and CDR2 is FQNNGV in the germline V gene. The CDR3 loop is CASSLELAGGEQYI. Here the CDR3 DNA reads TGTGCCAGCAGCTTGGAACTTGCGGGAGGTGAGCAGTACATC.

The chain is built from TRBV6-1 and TRBJ2-2; D tentatively reads TRBD1 or TRBD2 (5 bases each). The CDR3 covers 15 residues. The V gene lost 3 bases and the J gene lost 4 bases, with 12 bases spanning the gap. Germline-derived CDR1 and CDR2 are MNHNS and SASEGT. The DNA for the CDR3 is TGTGCCAGCAGTGAGGGACCAGCGGCCACCGGGGAGCTGTTTTTT. Its protein is CASSEGPAATGELFF.

Regarding this clonotype: A read error may explain this, as a much larger clone is one base away. This sequence joins TRBV6-1 and TRBJ1-6; D perhaps matches TRBD1 (6 bases). From germline, CDR1 is MNHNS and CDR2 SASEGT. The CDR3 is 14 residues long. Between the trimmed V and J ends, which lost 6 bases and 7 bases, there was a span of 13 bases. The CDR3 nucleotides read TGTGCCAGCAGCGGGAGACAGGAAAATTCACCCCTCCACTTT. Its protein is CASSGRQENSPLHF.

The chain couples TRBV29-1 to TRBJ2-1; D is perhaps TRBD2 (5 bases). The CDR3 has 17 residues. Germline CDR1 and CDR2: SQVTM and ANQGSEA. The V and J ends lost 1 base and 0 bases respectively, with 16 bases between them. For the CDR3, the DNA is TGCAGCGTTGAAGGGGTTGACGGGGAGAACTCCTACAATGAGCAGTTCTTC. This codes for CSVEGVDGENSYNEQFF.

This clonotype was picked up a small number of times. This chain connects TRBV11-2 to TRBJ2-3, with D possibly TRBD1 on 5 matching bases. CDR3 length: 16 residues. Deletions cut 3 bases from V and 2 bases from J, with 15 bases between. The V gene's germline CDR1 is SGHAT and CDR2 FQNNGV. The CDR3 sequence is CASSFGSGLHTDTQYF. The CDR3 DNA follows: TGTGCCAGCAGCTTCGGATCAGGGCTTCACACAGATACGCAGTATTTT.

Details on this clonotype: Its ends do not fully match the called genes, so a read error is possible. The chain carries TRBV13 and TRBJ2-7; no reliable D call. CDR3 length: 12 residues. The germline gives CDR1 PRHDT, CDR2 FYEKMQ (reference sequence). The CDR3 is CTSSLGPYEQYF. The CDR3 DNA reads TGTACCAGCAGCTTAGGTCCCTACGAGCAGTACTTC.

The chain has TRBV5-6 and TRBJ1-5; D is unclear. The CDR3 runs 14 residues. Germline V gives CDR1 SGHDT, CDR2 YYEEEE. Trimming removed 0 bases at V and 8 bases at J, with 12 bases between. CDR3 protein: CASSLVLGNKPQHF. DNA of the CDR3: TGTGCCAGCAGCTTGGTCCTGGGGAATAAGCCCCAGCATTTT.

As regards this clonotype: Relative to the germline gene, one junction end is altered; a read error may explain this. The chain uses TRBV6-2 or TRBV6-3 and TRBJ2-5; weak D call: TRBD1 (5 bases). Germline CDR1 is MNHEY and CDR2 is SVGEGT. This CDR3 is 15 amino acids long. The CDR3 region is CASTTSRTPQETQYF. The DNA of the CDR3 is TGTGCCAGCACGACATCCAGGACACCCCAAGAGACCCAATACTTC.

This clonotype was picked up many times. The gene calls are TRBV30 and TRBJ2-5, with 7 bases lining up with TRBD1. J was trimmed by 1 base and V by 0 bases; bases with no gene match: 2. Germline loops: CDR1 GTSNPN, CDR2 SVGIG (reference sequence). This CDR3 is built from 14 residues. The CDR3 reads CAWSVQGRQETQYF. Here the CDR3 DNA reads TGTGCCTGGAGTGTACAGGGGCGCCAAGAGACCCAGTACTTC.

The chain employs TRBV6-6 and TRBJ2-7, with TRBD1 identical over 7 bases. V lost 9 bases, J lost 6 bases, and 11 bases stayed unmatched. The CDR3 sequence is 13 residues long. Germline V CDR1 and CDR2: MNHNY, SVGAGI (reference sequence). DNA of the CDR3: TGTGCCAGTTACTTGACAGGGCAGGGCGAGCAGTACTTC. Its protein product is CASYLTGQGEQYF.

Points on this clonotype: A much larger clone lies a single base off, so this may be a read error. The CDR3: CATSDAGLYNEQYF. DNA for the CDR3: TGTGCCACCAGTGACGCGGGACTTTACAATGAGCAGTACTTC. The V call is TRBV24-1, the J call TRBJ2-1; tentative D call: TRBD2 (6 bases). The J call is in doubt because the DNA end fits TRBJ2-7 better. This CDR3 contains 14 residues. Germline V lookup: CDR1 KGHDR, CDR2 SFDVKD.

Of note for this clonotype: This CDR3 is missing its conserved last phenylalanine or tryptophan, likely due to a read error. The V gene is TRBV10-1, the J gene TRBJ2-7, with D possibly being TRBD1 (6 bases). This CDR3 comprises 18 residues. The germline gives CDR1 WNHNN, CDR2 SYGVQD (reference sequence). In DNA form, the CDR3 reads TGCGCTAGCAGTGAGACCCTGCCCCGCACAGGGCTAACCTACGAGCAGTACTTA. Its translation is CASSETLPRTGLTYEQYL.

Concerning this clonotype: Relative to the germline gene, one junction end is altered; a read error may explain this. The CDR3 sequence is CASRSEGYRGSYNEKFF. The CDR3 bases are TGTGCCAGCAGGTCAGAGGGGTACAGGGGTTCCTACAATGAGAAGTTCTTC. The chain carries TRBV11-2 and TRBJ2-1; 7 bases line up with TRBD1. This CDR3 is built from 17 residues. CDR1 is SGHAT and CDR2 is FQNNGV in the germline V gene. Together with reference TRBV11-2 and TRBJ2-1, the CDR3 gives the full variable domain: EAGVAQSPRYKIIEKRQSVAFWCNPISGHATLYWYQQILGQGPKLLIQFQNNGVVDDSQLPKDRFSAERLKGVDSTLKIQPAKLEDSAVYLCASRSEGYRGSYNEKFFGPGTRLTVL.

This clonotype was counted at least ten times. The junction does not match germline at one end; this may be a read error. The chain uses TRBV29-1 and TRBJ1-1; D unclear. Germline V gene data show CDR1 as SQVTM and CDR2 as ANQGSEA. CDR3 length: 13 residues. CDR3 amino acids: CSVEESGNTAAFF. CDR3 in DNA: TGCAGCGTTGAAGAGAGCGGTAACACTGCAGCTTTCTTT.

Details on this clonotype: The junction departs from germline at one end; a sequencing error may be responsible. This sequence joins TRBV29-1 and TRBJ1-5; D remains unclear. The germline gives CDR1 SQVTM, CDR2 ANQGSEA. The CDR3 sequence is 13 residues long. CDR3 region: CSLDGVSNQPQHF. The CDR3 bases are TGCAGCCTTGACGGGGTGAGCAATCAGCCCCAGCATTTT.

Concerning this clonotype itself: The CDR3 ends on some other residue instead of the conserved phenylalanine or tryptophan, so this is likely a read error. The chain carries TRBV7-9 and TRBJ1-1; TRBD1 is a possible D gene (6 bases). V was shortened by 5 bases and J by 2 bases, with 15 bases between the two germline ends. CDR1 is SEHNR and CDR2 is FQNEAQ in the germline V gene (reference sequence). This CDR3 is 15 amino acids long. The CDR3 coding sequence is TGTGCCAGCAGCCCCCCGACAGGCCCTAACACTGAAGCTTTCCTT. Translating gives CASSPPTGPNTEAFL.